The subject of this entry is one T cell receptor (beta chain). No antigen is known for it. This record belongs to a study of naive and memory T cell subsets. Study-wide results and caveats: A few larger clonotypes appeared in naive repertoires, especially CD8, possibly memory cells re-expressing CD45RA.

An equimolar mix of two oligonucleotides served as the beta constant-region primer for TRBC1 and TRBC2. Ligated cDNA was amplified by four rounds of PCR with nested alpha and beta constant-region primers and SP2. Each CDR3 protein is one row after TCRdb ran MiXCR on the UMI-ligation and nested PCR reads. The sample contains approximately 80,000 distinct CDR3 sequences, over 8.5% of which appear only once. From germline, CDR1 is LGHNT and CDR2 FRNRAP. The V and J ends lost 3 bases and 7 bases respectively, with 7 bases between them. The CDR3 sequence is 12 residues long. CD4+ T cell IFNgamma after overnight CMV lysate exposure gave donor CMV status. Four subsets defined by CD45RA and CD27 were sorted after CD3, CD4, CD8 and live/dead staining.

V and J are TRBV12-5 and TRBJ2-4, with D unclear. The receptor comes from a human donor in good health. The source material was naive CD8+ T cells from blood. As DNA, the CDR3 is TGTGCTAGTGGTTTCCCACCGAACATTCAGTACTTC. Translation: CASGFPPNIQYF.